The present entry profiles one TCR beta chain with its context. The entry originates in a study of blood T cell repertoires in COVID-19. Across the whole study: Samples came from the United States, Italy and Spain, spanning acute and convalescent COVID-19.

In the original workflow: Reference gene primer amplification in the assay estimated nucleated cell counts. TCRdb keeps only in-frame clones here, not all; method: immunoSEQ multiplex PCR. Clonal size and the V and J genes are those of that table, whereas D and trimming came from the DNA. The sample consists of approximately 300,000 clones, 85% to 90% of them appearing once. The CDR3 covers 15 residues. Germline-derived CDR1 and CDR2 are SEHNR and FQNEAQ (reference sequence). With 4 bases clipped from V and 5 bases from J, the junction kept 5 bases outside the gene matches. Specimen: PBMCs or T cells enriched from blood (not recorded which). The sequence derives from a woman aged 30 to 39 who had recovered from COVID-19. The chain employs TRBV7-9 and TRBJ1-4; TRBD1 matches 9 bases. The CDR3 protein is CASSSGTGRNEKLFF. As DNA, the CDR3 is TGTGCCAGCAGCTCCGGGACAGGGCGAAATGAAAAACTGTTTTTT.